One sample yielded the 27 T cell receptor beta chains listed below, sequenced in a study of early stage breast cancer tumors. Libraries were prepared by immunoSEQ multiplex PCR; TCRdb keeps only in-frame clonotypes and omits some of them. Of 7,000 or so clones in the sample, over 60% were seen once. The sequenced sample consisted of normal breast tissue next to the tumor. Every receptor here comes from a person between 50 and 60 years old with breast cancer.

The CDR3 sequence: CASLGRLTSTDTQYF. In nucleotides, the CDR3 is TGTGCCAGCTTGGGCAGGTTAACTAGCACAGATACGCAGTATTTT. This sequence joins TRBV2 and TRBJ2-3, with D hard to call. Germline assignment: CDR1 SNHLY and CDR2 FYNNEI. The CDR3 loop spans 15 amino acids. With 8 bases removed from V and 0 bases from J, the gap between germline ends came to 15 bases.

V is TRBV6-1 and J is TRBJ2-7; TRBD2 matches at 9 bases. CDR1 is MNHNS, CDR2 SASEGT, per germline. With V trimmed by 6 bases and J by 5 bases, 5 bases remained unmatched. The CDR3 is 13 amino acids. In DNA, the CDR3 is TGTGCCAGCAGATTAGCGGGAGCCAACGAGCAGTACTTC. Protein sequence: CASRLAGANEQYF.

This clone has more than one count but fewer than ten. The chain links TRBV14 to TRBJ2-1; D is perhaps TRBD1 (5 bases). The CDR3 runs to 13 residues. Trimming removed 2 bases at V and 9 bases at J, with 11 bases between. CDR1 SGHDN and CDR2 FVKESK come from the germline V gene. The CDR3 loop is CASSQQGPGEQFF. The CDR3 DNA reads as TGTGCCAGCAGCCAACAGGGTCCGGGTGAGCAGTTCTTC.

The J gene is TRBJ1-1, the V gene TRBV5-4; D not certain. V gave up 0 bases and J gave up 0 bases, with 9 bases separating them. CDR3 size: 15 residues. Germline lookup yields CDR1 SGHNT and CDR2 YYREEE (reference sequence). The CDR3 DNA sequence: TGTGCCAGCAGCTTGGAACCTACTATGAACACTGAAGCTTTCTTT. This codes for CASSLEPTMNTEAFF. Full variable domain (outside the CDR3, taken from reference TRBV5-4 and TRBJ1-1): ETGVTQSPTHLIKTRGQQVTLRCSSQSGHNTVSWYQQALGQGPQFIFQYYREEENGRGNFPPRFSGLQFPNYSSELNVNALELDDSALYLCASSLEPTMNTEAFFGQGTRLTVV.

V is TRBV18 and J is TRBJ1-2; TRBD1 is a possible D gene (5 bases). Trimming removed 3 bases at V and 10 bases at J, with 18 bases between. Germline CDR1 reads KGHSH; CDR2 reads LQKENI. The length of the CDR3 is 14 residues. DNA for the CDR3: TGTGCCAGCTCACCGGTAGGACAAGGAGAGCCCTACACCTTC. Protein sequence: CASSPVGQGEPYTF.

The V gene is TRBV19, the J gene TRBJ1-2; a possible D gene is TRBD1 (6 bases). V was shortened by 6 bases and J by 2 bases, with 16 bases between the two germline ends. The length of the CDR3 is 15 residues. Germline CDR1 and CDR2: LNHDA and SQIVND (reference sequence). The CDR3 region is CASRRTTGTNYGYTF. CDR3 nucleotide sequence: TGTGCCAGTAGGAGGACCACAGGGACCAACTATGGCTACACCTTC.

V usage is TRBV29-1 and J usage is TRBJ1-1, with TRBD1 as a possible D gene (5 bases). The germline CDR1 and CDR2 sequences are SQVTM and ANQGSEA. The CDR3 is made up of 11 amino acids. The V end was cut by 6 bases, the J end by 7 bases, with 12 bases between. The CDR3 sequence: CSVDLQVEAFF. Written as DNA, the CDR3 is TGCAGCGTAGATTTACAGGTTGAAGCTTTCTTT.

This chain uses TRBV9 with TRBJ1-2, with TRBD1 matching over 8 bases. J gave up 2 bases and V 0 bases, and 6 bases lay outside the gene matches. The CDR3 totals 16 residues. The germline V gene encodes CDR1 SGDLS and CDR2 YYNGEE. The DNA for the CDR3 is TGTGCCAGCAGCGTAGATGGGACAGGAGTCAACTATGGCTACACCTTC. Translating it yields CASSVDGTGVNYGYTF.

The chain couples TRBV4-3 to TRBJ2-2, with no clear D. V was pared by 1 base and J by 0 bases, with 15 bases between. Germline V gene data show CDR1 as LGHNA and CDR2 as YSLEER. The CDR3 is 18 residues long. As DNA, the CDR3 is TGCGCCAGCAGCCAAGGCCCACGACCGACCTCGAACACCGGGGAGCTGTTTTTT. Protein product: CASSQGPRPTSNTGELFF.

Remarks on this clone: Compared with germline, one end of the junction differs, possibly owing to a read error. V usage is TRBV27 and J usage is TRBJ2-7; the match to TRBD1 covers 9 bases. Germline assignment: CDR1 MNHEY and CDR2 SMNVEV (reference sequence). This CDR3 spans 16 amino acids. The CDR3 reads CTSSSPGDRGNYEQYF. The CDR3, as DNA: TGTACCAGCAGTTCCCCAGGAGACAGGGGGAACTACGAGCAGTACTTC.

Turning to this clone: The junction departs from the called germline gene at one end, perhaps through a read error. The J gene is TRBJ2-1, the V gene TRBV6-1, with D possibly called TRBD1 or TRBD2 (7 bases each). Germline V gene lookup returns CDR1 MNHNS and CDR2 SASEGT. The CDR3 has 15 residues. CDR3 protein: CASREGLGGTNEQFF. DNA for the CDR3: TGTGCCAGCAGGGAAGGACTAGGGGGCACGAATGAGCAGTTCTTC.

V usage is TRBV9 and J usage is TRBJ2-2; no clear D. This CDR3 is built from 12 residues. CDR1 SGDLS and CDR2 YYNGEE come from the germline V gene. Trimming stripped 0 bases from V and 8 bases from J, with 5 bases between. The CDR3 is CASSVGVGELFF. The CDR3 DNA sequence: TGTGCCAGCAGCGTAGGTGTTGGGGAGCTGTTTTTT.

This clone was seen a handful of times. This rearrangement joins TRBV19 to TRBJ2-1; D ambiguous. CDR1 is LNHDA and CDR2 is SQIVND in the germline V gene (reference sequence). V was clipped by 1 base and J by 6 bases, with 1 base between them. The length of the CDR3 is 11 residues. This CDR3 reads CASSIVNEQFF. The CDR3 nucleotides are TGTGCCAGTAGTATAGTCAATGAGCAGTTCTTC.

This chain joins TRBV6-5 and TRBJ1-2; D may be TRBD1 (6 bases). With 4 bases removed from V and 6 bases from J, the gap between germline ends came to 15 bases. Germline lookup yields CDR1 MNHEY and CDR2 SVGAGI. This CDR3 comprises 14 residues. The CDR3 coding sequence is TGTGCCAGCAGTTTTACACAGGGTTATAATGGCTACACCTTC. Translating it yields CASSFTQGYNGYTF.

The V call is TRBV5-6, the J call TRBJ1-5; weak D call: TRBD1 (6 bases). Trimming left V 3 bases short and J 2 bases short, with 18 bases between. CDR3 length equals 17 residues. In germline, CDR1 is SGHDT, CDR2 YYEEEE. CDR3 coding DNA: TGTGCCAGCAGCTCCAAAAGAGGGGGAAGAGGCAATCAGCCCCAGCATTTT. Translating gives CASSSKRGGRGNQPQHF.

The chain recombines TRBV6-5 with TRBJ1-3, with a possible D match to TRBD1 (5 bases). CDR3 length: 15 residues. Germline lookup yields CDR1 MNHEY and CDR2 SVGAGI. The germline V and J ends were trimmed by 7 bases and 1 base, with 14 bases remaining between them. CDR3 in amino acids: CASTSGTFSGNTIYF. Written as DNA, the CDR3 is TGTGCCAGCACCTCAGGGACCTTTTCTGGAAACACCATATATTTT.

This clone showed up just a few times. The chain recombines TRBV11-2 with TRBJ2-2; D is uncertain. The CDR3 length is 15 residues. Looked up from germline, CDR1 is SGHAT and CDR2 is FQNNGV. V was pared by 2 bases and J by 3 bases, with 10 bases between. The CDR3 sequence: CASSLRVLDTGELFF. DNA of the CDR3: TGTGCCAGCAGCTTAAGAGTTCTGGACACCGGGGAGCTGTTTTTT.

The V gene is TRBV15, the J gene TRBJ2-7; D is unclear. The CDR3 spans 13 residues. V was shortened by 4 bases and J by 5 bases, with 12 bases between the two germline ends. CDR1 and CDR2 from the germline V gene are LNHNV and YYDKDF (reference sequence). For the CDR3, the DNA is TGTGCCACCAGCACCCACCTGTTGAACGAGCAGTACTTC. It codes for CATSTHLLNEQYF.

This clone was seen once. The chain combines TRBV7-9 with TRBJ2-5, with D perhaps being TRBD1 or TRBD2 (5 bases each). Germline V CDR1 and CDR2: SEHNR, FQNEAQ (reference sequence). The CDR3 spans 14 residues. The V gene lost 1 base and the J gene lost 0 bases, with 6 bases spanning the gap. The chain's CDR3 is CASSLGGHQETQYF. The CDR3 DNA sequence: TGTGCCAGCAGCTTAGGGGGACACCAAGAGACCCAGTACTTC. Full variable domain (missing parts from reference TRBV7-9 and TRBJ2-5): DTGVSQNPRHKITKRGQNVTFRCDPISEHNRLYWYRQTLGQGPEFLTYFQNEAQLEKSRLLSDRFSAERPKGSFSTLEIQRTEQGDSAMYLCASSLGGHQETQYFGPGTRLLVL.

There are a few counts of this clone. The chain links TRBV19 to TRBJ1-2; D is ambiguous. Germline CDR1 is LNHDA and CDR2 is SQIVND (reference sequence). This CDR3 contains 14 residues. Trimming shortened V by 5 bases and J by 2 bases, and 12 bases separated the two germline ends. CDR3 bases: TGTGCCAGTAGTGTTTCAACAGACAACTATGGCTACACCTTC. Translating it yields CASSVSTDNYGYTF. The complete variable domain, with remaining parts taken from reference TRBV19 and TRBJ1-2, reads DGGITQSPKYLFRKEGQNVTLSCEQNLNHDAMYWYRQDPGQGLRLIYYSQIVNDFQKGDIAEGYSVSREKKESFPLTVTSAQKNPTAFYLCASSVSTDNYGYTFGSGTRLTVV.

This clone has only one observation. This chain joins TRBV30 and TRBJ1-2; TRBD1 aligns across 7 bases. V dropped 3 bases and J dropped 2; count of bases not matched to a gene: 9. The V gene's germline CDR1 is GTSNPN and CDR2 SVGIG (reference sequence). The CDR3 loop spans 15 amino acids. The CDR3: CAWSRPRGLNYGYTF. In nucleotides, the CDR3 is TGTGCCTGGAGCCGACCAAGGGGGCTGAACTATGGCTACACCTTC.

The chain carries TRBV6-1 and TRBJ1-5, with D tentatively TRBD1 (5 bases). This CDR3 region has 13 residues. Germline V gene data show CDR1 as MNHNS and CDR2 as SASEGT. V lost 2 bases to trimming and J lost 5 bases, with 7 bases between them. This CDR3 is CASSEWGDQPQHF. The CDR3 DNA follows: TGTGCCAGCAGTGAATGGGGGGATCAGCCCCAGCATTTT.

Only a few counts were recorded for this clone. This chain uses TRBV15 with TRBJ2-7, with 14 bases fitting TRBD2. V gave up 4 bases and J gave up 12 bases; unmatched junction bases: 8. The length of the CDR3 is 14 residues. Germline V lookup: CDR1 LNHNV, CDR2 YYDKDF (reference sequence). Here the CDR3 DNA reads TGTGCCACCAGCAAGGGACTAGCGGGAGCAGTTCCGTACTTC. It encodes CATSKGLAGAVPYF.

This rearrangement joins TRBV2 to TRBJ2-2, with D unclear. V dropped 4 bases and J dropped 4 bases, with 13 bases sitting between them. Germline V CDR1 and CDR2: SNHLY, FYNNEI. The CDR3 consists of 15 residues. CDR3 in amino acids: CASSARNAGTGELFF. The DNA for the CDR3 is TGTGCCAGCAGTGCCAGAAACGCCGGCACCGGGGAGCTGTTTTTT. Combining the CDR3 with reference TRBV2 and TRBJ2-2 gives the whole variable domain EPEVTQTPSHQVTQMGQEVILRCVPISNHLYFYWYRQILGQKVEFLVSFYNNEISEKSEIFDDQFSVERPDGSNFTLKIRSTKLEDSAMYFCASSARNAGTGELFFGEGSRLTVL.

The chain is built from TRBV11-3 and TRBJ1-2; D is uncertain. Trimming removed 5 bases at V and 2 bases at J, with 9 bases between. CDR1 and CDR2 (germline): SGHNT, YENEEA. This CDR3 contains 13 residues. CDR3 in DNA: TGTGCCAGCAGCCCGGACGGGAACTATGGCTACACCTTC. As protein: CASSPDGNYGYTF.

The J gene is TRBJ2-1, the V gene TRBV2, with D possibly matching TRBD2 (6 bases). The CDR3 loop spans 15 amino acids. Germline V gives CDR1 SNHLY, CDR2 FYNNEI. Trimming took off 6 bases at V and 1 base at J, with 13 bases between the two ends. Here the CDR3 reads CASSPDGGSYNEQFF. DNA of the CDR3: TGTGCCAGCAGCCCGGACGGAGGGTCCTACAATGAGCAGTTCTTC.

The V call is TRBV11-2, the J call TRBJ2-7; 10 nucleotides match TRBD1. The trim removed 5 bases at V and 5 bases at J, leaving 9 bases unmatched. Per the germline V gene, CDR1 is SGHAT and CDR2 is FQNNGV. The CDR3 contains 15 residues. The CDR3 DNA reads TGTGCCAGCAGCATAACCGGGACAGGGGTCCACGAGCAGTACTTC. This sequence encodes CASSITGTGVHEQYF.